Listed below are T cell receptor beta chains from one sample, sequenced in a study of esophageal squamous cell carcinoma tumors. TCRdb reprocessed the 5' RACE reads via MiXCR and lists one record per CDR3 protein. This repertoire shows about 1,200 distinct CDR3 sequences, 13% found once; its top ten account for roughly 29%. The material sequenced was tumor tissue. Source of these receptors: a man aged 45-85 years with esophageal squamous cell carcinoma. The CDR3 runs from the conserved cysteine through the conserved F or W. A D gene is named only where the DNA matches it firmly. Some rows have no size entry. The others give once, few or many, or a class for an expanded clone.

v_call	cdr3_length	j_call	d_call	clone_size	cdr3_nt	cdr3_aa
TRBV29-1	13	TRBJ2-7	TRBD2	few	TGCAGCGTTTTCCACGGGGGGGGCTACGAGCAGTACTTC	CSVFHGGGYEQYF
TRBV29-1	16	TRBJ2-3	TRBD2	large	TGTGCAACCCTAGGGACTAGCGGGACTAGCACAGATACGCAGTATTTT	CATLGTSGTSTDTQYF
TRBV2	13	TRBJ2-5	.	large	TGTGCCAGTACAGGGTGGGCACAAGAGACCCAGTACTTC	CASTGWAQETQYF
TRBV30	14	TRBJ2-1	TRBD2	medium-sized	TGTGCCTGGAGTAGGACTAGCGGGTTCAATGAGCAGTTCTTC	CAWSRTSGFNEQFF
TRBV4-2	14	TRBJ1-6	.	large	TGTGCCAGCAGCCAAGTAACGGGAAATTCACCCCTCCACTTT	CASSQVTGNSPLHF
TRBV29-1	14	TRBJ2-7	TRBD1	medium-sized	TGCAGCGTTGCGGGACAGGGGGCATCCTACGAGCAGTACTTC	CSVAGQGASYEQYF
TRBV25-1	14	TRBJ2-2	.	medium-sized	TGTGCCAGCATAGACAGGAAGAACACCGGGGAGCTGTTTTTT	CASIDRKNTGELFF
TRBV15	15	TRBJ1-1	.	medium-sized	TGTGCCACCAGCAGAGATCTTGCCCTGAACACTGAAGCTTTCTTT	CATSRDLALNTEAFF
TRBV27	17	TRBJ1-2	TRBD1	.	TGTGCCAGCAGTGGGGAGGTACGGTTGGGACAGCACTATGGCTACACCTTC	CASSGEVRLGQHYGYTF
TRBV12-3/TRBV12-4	13	TRBJ1-1	.	few	TGTGCCAGCAGTTTAGAGTCCCAGGGTGAAGCTTTCTTT	CASSLESQGEAFF
TRBV7-2	14	TRBJ2-7	TRBD2	few	TGTGCCAGCAGCTTGCGGGAGGGGCTCTACGAGCAGTACTTC	CASSLREGLYEQYF
TRBV7-2	16	TRBJ2-3	TRBD2	medium-sized	TGTGCCAGCAGCTCATCACTAGCGGGAGCGTATGATACGCAGTATTTT	CASSSSLAGAYDTQYF
TRBV19	15	TRBJ2-2	.	.	TGTGCCAGTAGTCGTACAGGATCATACACCGGGGAGCTGTTTTTT	CASSRTGSYTGELFF
TRBV7-9	13	TRBJ1-2	.	medium-sized	TGTGCCAGCAGCCGGGACCGGAACTATGGCTACACCTTC	CASSRDRNYGYTF
TRBV6-6	14	TRBJ1-6	TRBD1	.	TGTGCCAGCAGTTGGGGACAGGGGGCCTCACCCCTCCACTTT	CASSWGQGASPLHF
TRBV6-5	13	TRBJ1-2	TRBD1	large	TGTGCCAGCAGTCAGGGACAGAACTATGGCTACACCTTC	CASSQGQNYGYTF
TRBV20-1	16	TRBJ2-4	TRBD1	.	TGCAGTGCTAGAGATCGGACAGGTCTAGCCAAAAACATTCAGTACTTC	CSARDRTGLAKNIQYF
TRBV2	16	TRBJ2-7	.	medium-sized	TGTGCCAGCAGTGGTCTCTCTGGACAGAAACCCTACGAGCAGTACTTC	CASSGLSGQKPYEQYF
TRBV29-1	15	TRBJ2-1	TRBD1	.	TGCAACGTCTCAACCGGGACAGGGCTTAACAATGAGCAGTTCTTC	CNVSTGTGLNNEQFF
TRBV18	16	TRBJ2-7	.	hyperexpanded	TGTGCCAGCTCACCACCTTGGAGCGGGTTTTCCTACGAGCAGTACTTC	CASSPPWSGFSYEQYF
TRBV6-1	12	TRBJ2-5	.	large	TGTGCCAGCAGTGAAGATATGGAGACCCAGTACTTC	CASSEDMETQYF
TRBV20-1	12	TRBJ2-5	.	few	TGCAGTACTGTGGGAGGTGGAGAGACCCAGTACTTC	CSTVGGGETQYF
TRBV3-1	11	TRBJ2-5	.	.	TGTGCCAGCAGCCAGGGAGAGACCCAGTACTTC	CASSQGETQYF
TRBV18	13	TRBJ2-7	.	medium-sized	TGTGCCAGCTCACCACCGGGCTCCTACGAGCAGTACTTC	CASSPPGSYEQYF
TRBV7-2	13	TRBJ2-1	.	.	TGTGCCAGCAGCGGAAGAGGGTTAAATGAGCAGTTCTTC	CASSGRGLNEQFF
TRBV5-6	15	TRBJ2-7	TRBD2	large	TGTGCCAGCAGCCCCCCGGGGGGACTCGGCGACGAGCAGTACTTC	CASSPPGGLGDEQYF
TRBV15	15	TRBJ2-7	.	medium-sized	TGTGCCACCAGCGGTCGGTCGGGGGGCGGGTACGAGCAGTACTTC	CATSGRSGGGYEQYF
TRBV15	16	TRBJ2-2	TRBD2	.	TGTGCCACCAGCCGAGCCCCGGGAGGGCCCGACGGGGAGCTGTTTTTT	CATSRAPGGPDGELFF
TRBV11-3	16	TRBJ2-1	TRBD1	medium-sized	TGTGCCAGCAGCTTGATACGGGACAGGGGGATGGGTGAGCAGTTCTTC	CASSLIRDRGMGEQFF
TRBV7-9	18	TRBJ2-1	TRBD2	medium-sized	TGTGCCAGCAGGGTATCCGGACTAGCGGGCCCCTCCTACAATGAGCAGTTCTTC	CASRVSGLAGPSYNEQFF
TRBV20-1	14	TRBJ2-1	TRBD2	medium-sized	TGCAGTGCTACACCTAGCGGGAGCCCCAATGAGCAGTTCTTC	CSATPSGSPNEQFF
TRBV5-4	13	TRBJ2-5	TRBD2	medium-sized	TGTGCCAGCAGCTGGGAGGGCCCCGAGACCCAGTACTTC	CASSWEGPETQYF
TRBV14	13	TRBJ2-1	TRBD1	.	TGTGCCAGCAGCCAATGGCAGGGGGCGCGGCAGTTCTTC	CASSQWQGARQFF
TRBV19	13	TRBJ2-4	.	.	TGTGCCACCAGTGAGGGCACCAAAAACATTCAGTACTTC	CATSEGTKNIQYF
TRBV3-1	14	TRBJ1-1	TRBD1	.	TGTGCCAGCAGCCTGAACAGGGGTGGCACTGAAGCTTTCTTT	CASSLNRGGTEAFF
TRBV21-1	15	TRBJ2-1	.	medium-sized	TGTGCCAGCAGCAATGTGGACAGGGAGAACAATGAGCAGTTCTTC	CASSNVDRENNEQFF
TRBV12-3/TRBV12-4	14	TRBJ1-2	.	medium-sized	TGTGCCAGCAGCGGGGACCCTTTTAACTATGGCTACACCTTC	CASSGDPFNYGYTF
TRBV25-1	16	TRBJ2-1	TRBD2	medium-sized	TGTGCCAGCAGTGGGAGGCCGGGAGGGCGCTACAATGAGCAGTTCTTC	CASSGRPGGRYNEQFF
TRBV12-3/TRBV12-4	11	TRBJ2-3	.	large	TGTGCCAGCAGATCGGGGGATACGCAGTATTTT	CASRSGDTQYF
TRBV4-3	13	TRBJ2-1	.	medium-sized	TGCGCCAGCAGCCAAGATCGAGCAAAGGAGCAGTTCTTC	CASSQDRAKEQFF